A selection of T cell receptor beta chains follows, all from one sample in a study of T cell responses to AZD1222 COVID-19 vaccine. Only in-frame clones appear in the TCRdb table, and some are missing; sequencing was by immunoSEQ multiplex PCR. Here the sample spans 100,000 to 150,000 clones, around 84% being singletons. Sequences were derived from peripheral blood, sampled 28 days after the second AZD1222 dose. The receptors here all came from an adult who received the AZD1222 COVID-19 vaccine. Each CDR3 is given with its conserved first and last residue.

V gene: TRBV18; J gene: TRBJ1-1; CDR3 protein: CASSRLGTGNTEAFF
V gene: TRBV7-8; J gene: TRBJ2-5; CDR3 protein: CASSQFQETQYF
V gene: TRBV7-2; J gene: TRBJ2-5; CDR3 protein: CASSLVGAGVNQETQYF
V gene: TRBV5-1; J gene: TRBJ2-3; CDR3 protein: CASSTRTSWDTQYF
V gene: TRBV7-3; J gene: TRBJ1-5; CDR3 protein: CASSLSGVKGSNQPQHF
V gene: TRBV11-2; J gene: TRBJ1-2; CDR3 protein: CASSFKTGTGGFYGYTF
V gene: TRBV4-3; J gene: TRBJ1-2; CDR3 protein: CASSQETSEPGAYGYTF
V gene: TRBV6-5; J gene: TRBJ1-1; CDR3 protein: CASRGQGWGEAFF
V gene: TRBV28; J gene: TRBJ1-1; CDR3 protein: CASLRVEEAFF
V gene: TRBV7-2; J gene: TRBJ1-5; CDR3 protein: CASSYAGGLGSNQPQHF
V gene: TRBV19; J gene: TRBJ1-1; CDR3 protein: CASSIDLGGPSAAFF
V gene: TRBV15; J gene: TRBJ1-4; CDR3 protein: CATSRADGPNEKLFF
V gene: TRBV27; J gene: TRBJ1-1; CDR3 protein: CASSLRGPVGSEAFF
V gene: TRBV5-5; J gene: TRBJ2-5; CDR3 protein: CASSLEGETQYF
V gene: TRBV10-1; J gene: TRBJ2-1; CDR3 protein: CASSESGRNNEQFF
V gene: TRBV6-5; J gene: TRBJ1-5; CDR3 protein: CASRQGQGNQPQHF
V gene: TRBV19; J gene: TRBJ1-5; CDR3 protein: CASSRRDSKQPQHF
V gene: TRBV27; J gene: TRBJ1-2; CDR3 protein: CASSLYSGGANYGYTF
V gene: TRBV7-2; J gene: TRBJ2-2; CDR3 protein: CASSLNVMRGGLNTGELFF
V gene: TRBV28; J gene: TRBJ2-5; CDR3 protein: CASSGLQGKVDKETQYF
V gene: TRBV5-6; J gene: TRBJ1-4; CDR3 protein: CASSRDLVGDEKLFF
V gene: TRBV19; J gene: TRBJ2-3; CDR3 protein: CASSTRGRGGPDTQYF
V gene: TRBV5-3; J gene: TRBJ1-2; CDR3 protein: CARSLFGGGVGYTF
V gene: TRBV28; J gene: TRBJ1-2; CDR3 protein: CASSSILGGAVYGYTF
V gene: TRBV18; J gene: TRBJ2-7; CDR3 protein: CASSSLANYEQYF
V gene: TRBV28; J gene: TRBJ2-7; CDR3 protein: CASSPPRDRDRQYF
V gene: TRBV18; J gene: TRBJ1-2; CDR3 protein: CASSISLEEGYTF
V gene: TRBV28; J gene: TRBJ1-1; CDR3 protein: CASSTPAVGANTEAFF
V gene: TRBV28; J gene: TRBJ2-1; CDR3 protein: CASFSYNEQFF
V gene: TRBV4-1; J gene: TRBJ2-3; CDR3 protein: CASSQEGLAGGLLSSDTQYF
V gene: TRBV5-6; J gene: TRBJ1-3; CDR3 protein: CASSLVGASGNTIYF
V gene: TRBV5-1; J gene: TRBJ1-5; CDR3 protein: CASSLALNQPQHF
V gene: TRBV5-1; J gene: TRBJ1-5; CDR3 protein: CASSLEGARNQPQHF
V gene: TRBV5-1; J gene: TRBJ2-3; CDR3 protein: CASKKEGDTQYF
V gene: TRBV6-5; J gene: TRBJ2-7; CDR3 protein: CASNRDRGIYEQYF
V gene: TRBV27; J gene: TRBJ2-7; CDR3 protein: CASSLKSIYEQYF
V gene: TRBV19; J gene: TRBJ2-6; CDR3 protein: CASSVNRGSGANVLTF
V gene: TRBV4-1; J gene: TRBJ1-5; CDR3 protein: CASSQDHEAYSNQPQHF
V gene: TRBV11-3; J gene: TRBJ2-7; CDR3 protein: CASSLGREGNYEQYF
V gene: TRBV4-1; J gene: TRBJ1-5; CDR3 protein: CASSQGLGSGQPQHF
V gene: TRBV10-3; J gene: TRBJ2-1; CDR3 protein: CAITQALLGGEQFF
V gene: TRBV7-2; J gene: TRBJ1-1; CDR3 protein: CASTQGFGTEAFF
V gene: TRBV2; J gene: TRBJ2-3; CDR3 protein: CASSGSGGAVYTQYF
V gene: TRBV10-2; J gene: TRBJ1-1; CDR3 protein: CASSGWRGNTEAFF
V gene: TRBV7-2; J gene: TRBJ2-5; CDR3 protein: CASSLGQGVRETQYF
V gene: TRBV7-3; J gene: TRBJ1-1; CDR3 protein: CASSSTGLGTEAFF